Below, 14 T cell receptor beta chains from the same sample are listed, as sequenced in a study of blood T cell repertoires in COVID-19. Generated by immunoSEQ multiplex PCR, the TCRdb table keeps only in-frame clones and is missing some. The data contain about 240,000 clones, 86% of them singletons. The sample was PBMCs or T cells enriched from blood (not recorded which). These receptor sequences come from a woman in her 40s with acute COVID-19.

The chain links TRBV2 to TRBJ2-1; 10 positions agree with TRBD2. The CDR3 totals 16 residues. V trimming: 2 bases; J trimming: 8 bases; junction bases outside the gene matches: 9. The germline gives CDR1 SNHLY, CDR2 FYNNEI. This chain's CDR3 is CASSEPPSGGGHEQFF. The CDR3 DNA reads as TGTGCCAGCAGTGAACCGCCTAGCGGGGGTGGTCATGAGCAGTTCTTC.

The CDR3 sequence: CARSTTGTDVAGGSYNEQFF. CDR3 bases: TGTGCCAGAAGCACGACAGGGACAGATGTAGCGGGAGGCTCCTACAATGAGCAGTTCTTC. The V and J genes are TRBV5-3 and TRBJ2-1; 10 bases are a match to TRBD2. TRBV5-3 is labeled an ORF, and its function is uncertain. This CDR3 has 20 residues. The V segment lost 4 bases and the J segment 0 bases; nucleotides outside the gene matches: 16.

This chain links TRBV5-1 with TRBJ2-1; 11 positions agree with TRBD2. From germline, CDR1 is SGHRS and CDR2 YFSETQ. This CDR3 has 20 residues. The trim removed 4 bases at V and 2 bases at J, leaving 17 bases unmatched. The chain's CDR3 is CASSPLGGRLAGHPYNEQFF. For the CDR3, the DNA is TGCGCCAGCAGCCCCCTTGGGGGTAGACTAGCGGGACACCCCTACAATGAGCAGTTCTTC.

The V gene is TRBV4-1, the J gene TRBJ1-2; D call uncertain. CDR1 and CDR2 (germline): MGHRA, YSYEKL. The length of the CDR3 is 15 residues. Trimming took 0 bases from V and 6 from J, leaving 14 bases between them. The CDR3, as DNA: TGCGCCAGCAGCCAAGAAGACTTTCACCGAGATGGCTACACCTTC. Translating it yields CASSQEDFHRDGYTF.

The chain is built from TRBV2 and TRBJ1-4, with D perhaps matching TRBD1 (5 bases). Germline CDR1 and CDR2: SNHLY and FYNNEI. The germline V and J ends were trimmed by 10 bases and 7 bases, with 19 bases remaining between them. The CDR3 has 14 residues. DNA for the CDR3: TGTGCCACCTTAAGATTACAGGATGGTGAAAAACTGTTTTTT. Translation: CATLRLQDGEKLFF.

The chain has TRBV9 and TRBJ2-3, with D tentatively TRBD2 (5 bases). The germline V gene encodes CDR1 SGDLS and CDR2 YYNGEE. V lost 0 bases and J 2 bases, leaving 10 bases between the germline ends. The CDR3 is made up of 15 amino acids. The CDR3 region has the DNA TGTGCCAGCAGCGTAGGACTACAGAACACAGATACGCAGTATTTT. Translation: CASSVGLQNTDTQYF.

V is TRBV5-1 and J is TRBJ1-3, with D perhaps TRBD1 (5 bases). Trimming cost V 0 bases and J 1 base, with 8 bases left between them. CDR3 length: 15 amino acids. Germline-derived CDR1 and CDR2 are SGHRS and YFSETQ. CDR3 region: CASSLAAGSGNTIYF. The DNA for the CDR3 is TGCGCCAGCAGCTTGGCCGCAGGGTCTGGAAACACCATATATTTT.

CDR3 nucleotide sequence: TGTGCCAGCAGCTTAGATCTTGGCGGGAGTTATTACGAGCAGTACTTC. It yields the protein CASSLDLGGSYYEQYF. The chain combines TRBV11-2 with TRBJ2-7, with TRBD2 matching 7 bases. Germline-derived CDR1 and CDR2 are SGHAT and FQNNGV. V dropped 0 bases and J dropped 4; count of bases not matched to a gene: 9. This CDR3 contains 16 residues.

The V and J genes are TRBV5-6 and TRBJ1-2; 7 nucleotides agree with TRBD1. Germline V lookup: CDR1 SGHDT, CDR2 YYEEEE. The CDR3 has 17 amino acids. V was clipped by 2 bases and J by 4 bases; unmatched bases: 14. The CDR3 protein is CASSLLGSRGFSYGYTF. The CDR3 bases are TGTGCCAGCAGCTTACTAGGCAGCAGGGGGTTTAGCTATGGCTACACCTTC.

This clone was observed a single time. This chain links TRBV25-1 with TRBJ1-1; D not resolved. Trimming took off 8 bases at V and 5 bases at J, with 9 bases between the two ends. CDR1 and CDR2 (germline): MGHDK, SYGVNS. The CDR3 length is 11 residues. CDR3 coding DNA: TGTGCCAGCCGGGGTGAAACTGAAGCTTTCTTT. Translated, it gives CASRGETEAFF.

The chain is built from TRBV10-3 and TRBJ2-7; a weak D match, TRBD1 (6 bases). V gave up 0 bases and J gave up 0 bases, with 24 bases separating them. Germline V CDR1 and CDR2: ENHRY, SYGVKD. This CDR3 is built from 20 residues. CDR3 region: CAISESRSFFGQNTSYEQYF. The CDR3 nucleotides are TGTGCCATCAGTGAGTCGCGGTCTTTTTTTGGACAGAACACCTCCTACGAGCAGTACTTC.

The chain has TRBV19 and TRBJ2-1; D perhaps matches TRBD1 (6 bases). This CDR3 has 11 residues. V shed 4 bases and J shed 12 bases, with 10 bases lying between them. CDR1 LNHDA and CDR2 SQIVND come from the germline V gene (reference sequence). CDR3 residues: CASSKQGGQFF. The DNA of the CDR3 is TGTGCCAGTAGTAAACAGGGCGGGCAGTTCTTC.

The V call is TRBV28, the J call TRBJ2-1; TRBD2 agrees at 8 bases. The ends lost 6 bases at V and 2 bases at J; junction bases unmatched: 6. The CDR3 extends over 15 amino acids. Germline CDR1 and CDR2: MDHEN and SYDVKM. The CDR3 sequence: CASSPSGRAYNEQFF. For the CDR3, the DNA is TGTGCCAGCAGCCCTAGCGGGCGCGCCTACAATGAGCAGTTCTTC.

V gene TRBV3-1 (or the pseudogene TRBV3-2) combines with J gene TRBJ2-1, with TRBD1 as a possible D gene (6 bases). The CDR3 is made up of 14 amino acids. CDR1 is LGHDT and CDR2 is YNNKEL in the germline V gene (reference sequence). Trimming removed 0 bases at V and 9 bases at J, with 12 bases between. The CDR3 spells CASSQDYAGAEQFF. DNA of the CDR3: TGTGCCAGCAGCCAAGATTACGCAGGGGCTGAGCAGTTCTTC.